The clone carrying this T cell receptor (beta chain) was seen ten or more times. Amplification yielded TCR beta CDR3 regions, with RNA transcripts as the source. HTBI primers were employed in a first-round RT-PCR of the TCR CDR3. TCRdb redid the calling of the multiplex PCR reads with MiXCR, one entry per CDR3 protein. The sample includes 600,000 to 650,000 distinct CDR3 sequences, less than 25% of them seen just once. These data are taken from a study of T cells in Graves' hyperthyroidism and ophthalmopathy. Ophthalmopathy patients all had a Clinical Activity Score of at least 3, a NOSPECS grade of at least 4 and disease under 3 months old. Looked up from germline, CDR1 is DFQATT and CDR2 is SNEGSKA (reference sequence). V gave up 6 bases and J gave up 3 bases, with 12 bases separating them. The CDR3 runs 13 residues.

The chain uses TRBV20-1 and TRBJ2-4; D assignment may be TRBD1 or TRBD2 (6 bases each). The sequence derives from a young man with Graves' ophthalmopathy. The sequenced material came from blood. Here the CDR3 reads CSASKGGKNIQYF. CDR3 in DNA: TGCAGTGCCTCCAAGGGGGGCAAAAACATTCAGTACTTC.